Listed here are 26 T cell receptor beta chains from one sample, sequenced in a study of post-analysis software for immune sequencing data. Study results and caveats: Comparison of patients with controls showed five or six TRBV segments more frequent in patients, TRBV5-6, TRBV5-1 and TRBV20-1 among them.

Libraries were made from TCR beta cDNA, and they carried unique molecular identifiers. One entry per CDR3 protein, called by TCRdb with MiXCR from the PCR reads. The profile shows hundreds of thousands of distinct CDR3 sequences, over 45% of them singletons. These TCRs' antigens remain unknown. Input material: blood. These TCRs come from a girl aged 2 to 9 with multiple sclerosis.

The genes are TRBV4-1 and TRBJ2-1; the match to TRBD2 covers 11 bases. Germline V gene sequence: CDR1 MGHRA, CDR2 YSYEKL. The CDR3 sequence is 22 residues long. The J segment lost 4 bases and the V segment lost 0 bases, leaving 20 bases of the junction unmatched. The CDR3 nucleotides read TGCGCCAGCAGCCAAGAAGCTATAGTAGCGGGAGGGCCGGGTCCCTTATACAATGAGCAGTTCTTC. Translating it yields CASSQEAIVAGGPGPLYNEQFF.

This clonotype was picked up a small number of times. The genes are TRBV7-9 and TRBJ1-2; D is possibly TRBD1 (6 bases). Germline CDR1 SEHNR, CDR2 FQNEAQ (reference sequence). Between the trimmed V and J ends, which lost 2 bases and 4 bases, there was a span of 11 bases. The CDR3 length is 14 residues. CDR3 amino acids: CASSLSTGVYGYTF. The DNA for the CDR3 is TGTGCCAGCAGCTTATCGACAGGCGTCTATGGCTACACCTTC.

The chain employs TRBV11-2 and TRBJ2-5, with D possibly being TRBD1 (6 bases). Germline loops: CDR1 SGHAT, CDR2 FQNNGV. The CDR3 has 15 amino acids. With 1 base removed from V and 3 bases from J, the gap between germline ends came to 12 bases. CDR3 sequence (DNA): TGTGCCAGCAGCTTAGGGCCAGGGGCCGAAGAGACCCAGTACTTC. This encodes CASSLGPGAEETQYF.

This rearrangement joins TRBV5-4 to TRBJ2-5, with 7 nucleotides matching TRBD2. The J call is in doubt because the DNA end fits TRBJ2-7 better. This CDR3 comprises 13 residues. Per the germline V gene, CDR1 is SGHNT and CDR2 is YYREEE (reference sequence). CDR3 sequence (DNA): TGTGCCAGCAGCTTGCTCACGGGAGGCGAGCAGTACTTC. Its translation: CASSLLTGGEQYF.

The chain is built from TRBV2 and TRBJ2-1; D is unresolved. The CDR3 is 14 amino acids. The germline V gene has CDR1 SNHLY and CDR2 FYNNEI. Trimming stripped 1 base from V and 2 bases from J, with 6 bases between. CDR3 sequence (DNA): TGTGCCAGCAGTGAAGTGGAGCCCTACAATGAGCAGTTCTTC. Its protein is CASSEVEPYNEQFF. The full variable domain, its missing parts supplied by reference TRBV2 and TRBJ2-1, is EPEVTQTPSHQVTQMGQEVILRCVPISNHLYFYWYRQILGQKVEFLVSFYNNEISEKSEIFDDQFSVERPDGSNFTLKIRSTKLEDSAMYFCASSEVEPYNEQFFGPGTRLTVL.

This clonotype was seen a single time. The genes are TRBV20-1 and TRBJ2-5; either TRBD1 or TRBD2 may fit D (5 bases each). V lost 7 bases and J 4 bases, leaving 16 bases between the germline ends. This CDR3 is built from 13 residues. Germline V gene sequence: CDR1 DFQATT, CDR2 SNEGSKA (reference sequence). In DNA form, the CDR3 reads TGCAGTGTTACCCGAGGGGTTTCAGAGACCCAGTACTTC. Protein sequence: CSVTRGVSETQYF.

The gene calls are TRBV7-9 and TRBJ2-5; D gene ambiguous. V lost 1 base, J lost 4 bases, and 13 bases lay in between. The CDR3 covers 15 residues. CDR1 and CDR2 (germline): SEHNR, FQNEAQ (reference sequence). In nucleotides, the CDR3 is TGTGCCAGCAGCTTAGGATCTGGGGTGTCAGAGACCCAGTACTTC. Translating it yields CASSLGSGVSETQYF.

This rearrangement joins TRBV5-1 to TRBJ2-1; 7 bases are shared with TRBD1. J lost 12 bases, V lost 4 bases, and 10 bases had no gene match. Germline values: CDR1 SGHRS, CDR2 YFSETQ. This CDR3 contains 13 residues. The CDR3 region has the DNA TGCGCCAGCAGCCCCGAGACAGGGTGGGCGCAGTTCTTC. It translates to CASSPETGWAQFF.

This clonotype appeared a few times. The chain combines TRBV20-1 with TRBJ2-2; D perhaps matches TRBD2 (7 bases). Trimming shortened V by 0 bases and J by 3 bases, and 14 bases separated the two germline ends. The CDR3 is 16 residues long. Per germline, CDR1 DFQATT and CDR2 SNEGSKA (reference sequence). The CDR3 bases are TGCAGTGCTAGAGATCGAATAGGGGGGGACACCGGGGAGCTGTTTTTT. Amino acids: CSARDRIGGDTGELFF.

This rearrangement joins TRBV29-1 to TRBJ2-5; 11 positions match TRBD2. Looked up from germline, CDR1 is SQVTM and CDR2 is ANQGSEA. The CDR3 is 16 amino acids. V dropped 2 bases and J dropped 5; count of bases not matched to a gene: 10. CDR3 sequence: CSVEFELAGGRETQYF. In nucleotides, the CDR3 is TGCAGCGTTGAATTCGAGCTAGCGGGAGGTCGGGAGACCCAGTACTTC.

The J gene is TRBJ1-1, the V gene TRBV12-3 or TRBV12-4; D is possibly TRBD1 (5 bases). Trimming stripped 3 bases from V and 0 bases from J, with 20 bases between. The CDR3 runs 18 residues. The CDR3 sequence: CASSLRGQWGRLNTEAFF. The CDR3 nucleotides are TGTGCCAGCAGTTTGAGGGGTCAATGGGGCAGACTGAACACTGAAGCTTTCTTT.

The V and J genes are TRBV20-1 and TRBJ2-7; 7 positions match TRBD2. The J call may be in error: the DNA end matches TRBJ2-4 better. This CDR3 has 12 amino acids. CDR1 and CDR2 (germline): DFQATT, SNEGSKA (reference sequence). CDR3 bases: TGCAGTGCTGCCCCGGGGGGAAACATTCAGTACTTC. This codes for CSAAPGGNIQYF.

This clonotype has a handful of counts. This chain uses TRBV6-5 with TRBJ2-5, with D unclear. Germline loops: CDR1 MNHEY, CDR2 SVGAGI. The CDR3 length is 11 residues. The V end lost 3 bases, the J end lost 5 bases, and 4 bases lay between the germline ends. The CDR3 loop is CASSYRETQYF. CDR3 in DNA: TGTGCCAGCAGTTATCGGGAGACCCAGTACTTC.

The chain couples TRBV27 to TRBJ2-5; 9 bases are a match to TRBD2. Unmatched junction bases numbered 22, after V lost 8 bases and J lost 0 bases. Germline CDR1 reads MNHEY; CDR2 reads SMNVEV (reference sequence). The CDR3 is 20 amino acids. CDR3 sequence: CASRLRVASGKRRDQETQYF. In DNA, the CDR3 is TGTGCCAGCCGCCTACGGGTGGCTAGCGGGAAAAGAAGGGACCAAGAGACCCAGTACTTC.

The rearrangement links TRBV7-2 to TRBJ2-1, with D perhaps TRBD1 (7 bases). Trimming stripped 0 bases from V and 8 bases from J, with 17 bases between. The CDR3 is made up of 16 amino acids. Germline loops: CDR1 SGHTA, CDR2 FQGNSA. The CDR3 coding sequence is TGTGCCAGCAGCTTAGCGGAGCAGGGGGGCCGCTATGAGCAGTTCTTC. Encoded protein: CASSLAEQGGRYEQFF.

The V gene is TRBV4-2, the J gene TRBJ2-3; TRBD2 aligns across 11 bases. Germline V gene lookup returns CDR1 LGHNA and CDR2 YNFKEQ. This CDR3 is built from 18 residues. Trimming at V came to 4 bases and at J to 0 bases, leaving 9 bases not matched to a gene. The CDR3 coding sequence is TGTGCCAGCAGCCCCCTGACTAGCGGGGCCTCTAGCACAGATACGCAGTATTTT. Translation gives CASSPLTSGASSTDTQYF.

The genes are TRBV7-9 and TRBJ2-3; 10 bases match TRBD2. The V gene end was trimmed by 5 bases and the J gene end by 2 bases; junction bases not matched to a gene: 4. The CDR3 covers 15 residues. Germline loops: CDR1 SEHNR, CDR2 FQNEAQ (reference sequence). The CDR3 nucleotides read TGTGCCAGCAGCGCCACTAGCGGGGACACAGATACGCAGTATTTT. Translated: CASSATSGDTDTQYF. Drawing the rest from reference TRBV7-9 and TRBJ2-3, the complete variable domain is DTGVSQNPRHKITKRGQNVTFRCDPISEHNRLYWYRQTLGQGPEFLTYFQNEAQLEKSRLLSDRFSAERPKGSFSTLEIQRTEQGDSAMYLCASSATSGDTDTQYFGPGTRLTVL.

The chain employs TRBV20-1 and TRBJ1-6; TRBD1 matches at 9 bases. V lost 3 bases and J lost 7; bases outside the gene matches: 1. Germline V gives CDR1 DFQATT, CDR2 SNEGSKA (reference sequence). The CDR3 runs to 13 residues. The CDR3 loop is CSASGQGNSPLHF. In DNA form, the CDR3 reads TGCAGTGCTAGTGGACAGGGGAATTCACCCCTCCACTTT.

The V and J genes are TRBV4-1 and TRBJ2-3; D possibly uses TRBD1 or TRBD2 (6 bases each). V shed 0 bases and J shed 4 bases, with 17 bases lying between them. Germline V gene data show CDR1 as MGHRA and CDR2 as YSYEKL. CDR3 size: 17 residues. The CDR3 region has the DNA TGCGCCAGCAGCCAAGAACATCGGATGAGGGGGGCAGATACGCAGTATTTT. It specifies CASSQEHRMRGADTQYF.

The sample holds a few counts of this clonotype. The rearrangement links TRBV12-3 or TRBV12-4 to TRBJ2-7; 10 bases map to TRBD2. V was pared by 1 base and J by 5 bases, with 2 bases of the junction left unmatched. This CDR3 spans 14 amino acids. The CDR3 DNA sequence: TGTGCCAGCAGTTTAGGCACTAGCGGGAACGAGCAGTACTTC. This codes for CASSLGTSGNEQYF.

The V call is TRBV12-3 or TRBV12-4, the J call TRBJ2-1; a possible D gene is TRBD2 (6 bases). V lost 6 bases to trimming and J lost 6 bases, with 18 bases between them. The CDR3 loop spans 15 amino acids. The CDR3 DNA follows: TGTGCCAGCAGCTCCACTAGCCCATCGGGCAATGAGCAGTTCTTC. Protein: CASSSTSPSGNEQFF.

This chain links TRBV29-1 with TRBJ2-7, with D perhaps matching TRBD2 (7 bases). The V end was cut by 4 bases, the J end by 0 bases, with 13 bases between. CDR3 length: 14 residues. Germline V CDR1 and CDR2: SQVTM, ANQGSEA. The CDR3 coding sequence is TGCAGCGTTGTAGGGGGGGTCAGCTCCTACGAGCAGTACTTC. It encodes CSVVGGVSSYEQYF.

The chain carries TRBV5-1 and TRBJ2-5, with 11 bases aligning to TRBD1. V lost 7 bases, J lost 4 bases, and 0 bases stayed unmatched. The CDR3 sequence is 12 residues long. CDR1 SGHRS and CDR2 YFSETQ come from the germline V gene. The CDR3 loop is CASGTGGETQYF. CDR3 DNA sequence: TGCGCCAGCGGGACAGGGGGAGAGACCCAGTACTTC.

The rearrangement links TRBV20-1 to TRBJ1-5; D is possibly TRBD1 (6 bases). Germline lookup yields CDR1 DFQATT and CDR2 SNEGSKA (reference sequence). The CDR3 is 13 residues long. Trimming took off 6 bases at V and 2 bases at J, with 11 bases between the two ends. CDR3 DNA sequence: TGCAGTGCCAACAGGGACGGCAATCAGCCCCAGCATTTT. This gives the protein CSANRDGNQPQHF.

The J gene is TRBJ2-4, the V gene TRBV28; D is perhaps TRBD2 (6 bases). The J call may be mistaken, given a closer DNA end match to TRBJ2-7. The CDR3 runs to 15 residues. The germline V gene has CDR1 MDHEN and CDR2 SYDVKM. CDR3 in DNA: TGTGCCAGCAGTGACCCCGGGACTCTACGCTACGAGCAGTACTTC. As protein: CASSDPGTLRYEQYF.

The chain uses TRBV12-3 or TRBV12-4 and TRBJ1-2; TRBD1 agrees at 10 bases. V lost 8 bases, J lost 5 bases, and 5 bases stayed unmatched. CDR3 size: 13 residues. In DNA, the CDR3 is TGTGCCAGCGGCGGGACAGGGGCATATGGCTACACCTTC. Its protein product is CASGGTGAYGYTF.